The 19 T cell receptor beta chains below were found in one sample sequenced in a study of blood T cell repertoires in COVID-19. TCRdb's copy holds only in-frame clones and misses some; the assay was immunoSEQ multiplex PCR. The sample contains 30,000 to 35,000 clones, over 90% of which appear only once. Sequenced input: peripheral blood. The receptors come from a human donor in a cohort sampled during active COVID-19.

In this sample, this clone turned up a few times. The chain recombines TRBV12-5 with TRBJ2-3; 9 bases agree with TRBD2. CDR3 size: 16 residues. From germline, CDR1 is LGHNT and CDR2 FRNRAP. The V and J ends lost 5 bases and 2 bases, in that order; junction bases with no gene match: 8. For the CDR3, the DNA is TGTGCTAGTGGTACCCCGAGCGGGAGGCTCACAGATACGCAGTATTTT. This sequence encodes CASGTPSGRLTDTQYF.

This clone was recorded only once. CDR3 nucleotide sequence: TGTGCCGGGCCCGCCGGGGGGGCTGGTGCCTCCCTAAACTATGGCTACACCTTC. It is translated as CAGPAGGAGASLNYGYTF. This chain uses TRBV28 with TRBJ1-2; D is possibly TRBD1 (6 bases). V was shortened by 11 bases and J by 2 bases, with 30 bases between the two germline ends. Germline values: CDR1 MDHEN, CDR2 SYDVKM. This CDR3 contains 18 residues.

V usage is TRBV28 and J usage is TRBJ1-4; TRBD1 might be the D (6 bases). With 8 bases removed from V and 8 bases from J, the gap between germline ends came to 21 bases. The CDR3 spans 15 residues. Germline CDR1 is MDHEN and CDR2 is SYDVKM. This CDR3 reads CASGGLRDTREKLFF. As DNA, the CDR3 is TGTGCCAGCGGCGGGCTGAGGGACACTCGAGAAAAACTGTTTTTT.

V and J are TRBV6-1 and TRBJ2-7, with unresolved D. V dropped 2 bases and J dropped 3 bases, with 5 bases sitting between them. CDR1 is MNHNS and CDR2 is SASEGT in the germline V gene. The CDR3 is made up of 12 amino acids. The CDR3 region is CASSEFNYEQYF. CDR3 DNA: TGTGCCAGCAGTGAATTTAACTACGAGCAGTACTTC.

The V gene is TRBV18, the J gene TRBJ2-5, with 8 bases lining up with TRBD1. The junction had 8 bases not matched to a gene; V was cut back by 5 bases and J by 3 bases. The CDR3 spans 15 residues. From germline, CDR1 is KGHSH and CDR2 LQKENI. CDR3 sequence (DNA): TGTGCCAGCTCAGCGTACCAGGGGGCCGAAGAGACCCAGTACTTC. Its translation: CASSAYQGAEETQYF.

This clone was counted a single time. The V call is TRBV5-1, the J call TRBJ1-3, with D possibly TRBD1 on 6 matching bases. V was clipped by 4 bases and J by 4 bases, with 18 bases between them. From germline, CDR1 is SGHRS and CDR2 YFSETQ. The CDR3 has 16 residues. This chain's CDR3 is CASSPQTTGSGNTIYF. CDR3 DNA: TGCGCCAGCAGCCCCCAGACCACAGGGTCCGGAAACACCATATATTTT.

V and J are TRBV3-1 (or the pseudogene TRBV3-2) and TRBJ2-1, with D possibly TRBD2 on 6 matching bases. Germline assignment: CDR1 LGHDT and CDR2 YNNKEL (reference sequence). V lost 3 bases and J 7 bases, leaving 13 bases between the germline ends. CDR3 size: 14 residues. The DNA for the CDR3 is TGTGCCAGCAGCCAGCTCGGGGGAGAGAATGAGCAGTTCTTC. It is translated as CASSQLGGENEQFF.

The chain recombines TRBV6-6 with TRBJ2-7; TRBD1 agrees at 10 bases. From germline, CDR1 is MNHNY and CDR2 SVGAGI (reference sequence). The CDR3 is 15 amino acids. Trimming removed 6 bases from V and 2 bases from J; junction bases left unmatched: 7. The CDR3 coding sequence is TGTGCCAGCAGAAGACGCGGGACAGGGGCCTACGAGCAGTACTTC. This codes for CASRRRGTGAYEQYF.

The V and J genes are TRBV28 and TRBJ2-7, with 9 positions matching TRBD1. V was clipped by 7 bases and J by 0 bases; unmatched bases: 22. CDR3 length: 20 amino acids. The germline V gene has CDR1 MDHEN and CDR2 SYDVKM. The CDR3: CASTTMIRDRDPRSSYEQYF. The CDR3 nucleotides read TGTGCCAGCACCACGATGATCCGGGACAGGGACCCCAGGAGCTCCTACGAGCAGTACTTC.

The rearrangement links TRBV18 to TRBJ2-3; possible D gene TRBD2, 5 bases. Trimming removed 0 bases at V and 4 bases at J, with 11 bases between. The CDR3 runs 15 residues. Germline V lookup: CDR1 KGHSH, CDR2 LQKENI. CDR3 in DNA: TGTGCCAGCTCACCACCGAGAGGGTCCTCAGATACGCAGTATTTT. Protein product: CASSPPRGSSDTQYF. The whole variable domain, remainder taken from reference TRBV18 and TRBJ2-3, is NAGVMQNPRHLVRRRGQEARLRCSPMKGHSHVYWYRQLPEEGLKFMVYLQKENIIDESGMPKERFSAEFPKEGPSILRIQQVVRGDSAAYFCASSPPRGSSDTQYFGPGTRLTVL.

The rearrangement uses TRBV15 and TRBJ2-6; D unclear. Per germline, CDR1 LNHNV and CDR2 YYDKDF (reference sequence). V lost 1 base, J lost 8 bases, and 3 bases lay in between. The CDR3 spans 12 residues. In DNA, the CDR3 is TGTGCCACCAGCAGAGCTACCAACGTCCTGACTTTC. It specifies CATSRATNVLTF. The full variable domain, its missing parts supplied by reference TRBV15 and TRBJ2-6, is DAMVIQNPRYQVTQFGKPVTLSCSQTLNHNVMYWYQQKSSQAPKLLFHYYDKDFNNEADTPDNFQSRRPNTSFCFLDIRSPGLGDTAMYLCATSRATNVLTFGAGSRLTVL.

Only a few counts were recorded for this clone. This CDR3 reads CALREGNTIYF. CDR3 sequence (DNA): TGTGCGCTGCGTGAGGGAAACACCATATATTTT. This chain links TRBV11-2 with TRBJ1-3; D unclear. This CDR3 region has 11 residues. Germline lookup yields CDR1 SGHAT and CDR2 FQNNGV. The whole variable domain, filled in from reference TRBV11-2 and TRBJ1-3, reads EAGVAQSPRYKIIEKRQSVAFWCNPISGHATLYWYQQILGQGPKLLIQFQNNGVVDDSQLPKDRFSAERLKGVDSTLKIQPAKLEDSAVYLCALREGNTIYFGEGSWLTVV.

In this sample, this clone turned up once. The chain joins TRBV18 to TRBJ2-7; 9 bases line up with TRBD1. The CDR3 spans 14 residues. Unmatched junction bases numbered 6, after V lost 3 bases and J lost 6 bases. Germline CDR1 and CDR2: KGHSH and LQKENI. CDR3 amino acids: CASSPMTGGGEQYF. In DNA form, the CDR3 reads TGTGCCAGCTCACCTATGACAGGGGGAGGCGAGCAGTACTTC.

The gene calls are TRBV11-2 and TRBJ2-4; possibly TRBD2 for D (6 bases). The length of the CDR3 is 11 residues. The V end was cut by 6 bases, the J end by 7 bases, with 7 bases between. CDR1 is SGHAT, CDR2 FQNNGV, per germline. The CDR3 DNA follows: TGTGCCAGCAGAGGAGGGAACATTCAGTACTTC. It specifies CASRGGNIQYF.

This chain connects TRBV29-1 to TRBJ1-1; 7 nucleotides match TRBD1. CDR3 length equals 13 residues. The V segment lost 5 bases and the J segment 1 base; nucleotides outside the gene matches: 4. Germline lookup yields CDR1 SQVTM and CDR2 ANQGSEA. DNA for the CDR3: TGCAGCGTTCCCAGGGGGGAGAACACTGAAGCTTTCTTT. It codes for CSVPRGENTEAFF.

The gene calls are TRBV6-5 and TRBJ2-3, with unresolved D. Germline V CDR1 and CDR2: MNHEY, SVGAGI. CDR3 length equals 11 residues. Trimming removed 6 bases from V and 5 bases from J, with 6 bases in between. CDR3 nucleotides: TGTGCCAGCAGGCAACTAGATACGCAGTATTTT. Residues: CASRQLDTQYF.

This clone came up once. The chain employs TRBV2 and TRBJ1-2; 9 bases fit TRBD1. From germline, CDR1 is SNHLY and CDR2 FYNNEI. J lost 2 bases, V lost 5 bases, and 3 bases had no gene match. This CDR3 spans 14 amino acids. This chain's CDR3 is CASSPGTGNYGYTF. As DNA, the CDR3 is TGTGCCAGCAGTCCCGGGACAGGGAACTATGGCTACACCTTC.

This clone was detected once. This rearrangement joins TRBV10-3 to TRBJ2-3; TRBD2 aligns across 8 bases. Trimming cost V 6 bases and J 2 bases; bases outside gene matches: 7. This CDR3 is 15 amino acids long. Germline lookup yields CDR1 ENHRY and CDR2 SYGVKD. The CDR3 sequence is CAISLGGAYTDTQYF. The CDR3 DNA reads TGTGCCATCAGCCTCGGGGGGGCCTACACAGATACGCAGTATTTT.

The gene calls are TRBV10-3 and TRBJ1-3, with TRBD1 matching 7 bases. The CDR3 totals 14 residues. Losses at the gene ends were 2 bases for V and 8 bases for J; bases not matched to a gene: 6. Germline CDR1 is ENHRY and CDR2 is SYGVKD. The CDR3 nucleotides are TGTGCCATCAGTGAGAGGTCTCAGGGGGACACCATATATTTT. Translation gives CAISERSQGDTIYF.